The TCR beta chain under discussion was sequenced for a study of blood T cell repertoires in COVID-19. About the study: The samples span acute and convalescent COVID-19 from the United States, Italy and Spain. The analysed material was cDNA or gDNA that came from T cells, B-cell-depleted T cells, or PBMCs.

Germline V CDR1 and CDR2: LGHNA, YSLEER. This CDR3 spans 19 amino acids. Trimming cost V 2 bases and J 7 bases; bases outside gene matches: 11. Authors' methods: Estimation of nucleated cell counts relied on the amplification of reference gene primers. Repertoires were generated with immunoSEQ multiplex PCR, while TCRdb's copy carries only in-frame clones and drops some. V and J calls plus clone size are reproduced from that table; the DNA served to infer D and trimming. Here the sample spans around 130,000 clones, around 84% being singletons. Sequencing was carried out using peripheral blood. The J gene is TRBJ2-1, the V gene TRBV4-3; 16 bases are shared with TRBD2. This receptor was obtained from a woman of 80 years or more with acute or convalescent COVID-19. As DNA, the CDR3 is TGCGCCAGCAGCCAATTATCGCCGGGACTAGCGGGAGGGCCGAATGAGCAGTTCTTC. This gives the protein CASSQLSPGLAGGPNEQFF.